This is a list of T cell receptor beta chains from one sample in a study of early T cells in non-severe SARS-CoV-2 infection. One entry per CDR3 protein results from TCRdb running MiXCR on the 5' RACE reads. The table includes 80,000 to 95,000 distinct CDR3 sequences, 11% to 15% detected once. The sample taken for sequencing was whole blood. The receptors shown here come from an adult who was a healthcare worker with PCR-confirmed SARS-CoV-2 infection or an uninfected control (not recorded which). CDR3s include the opening cysteine and the closing phenylalanine or tryptophan. Size tells how often a clone was seen (once, few, many) or the class of an expanded clone, and some rows leave it out.

J: TRBJ2-3; size: few; V: TRBV3-1; CDR3: CASSQGQGTQYF
J: TRBJ2-3; size: few; V: TRBV5-6; CDR3: CASSLVSASGTDTQYF
J: TRBJ2-7; size: many; V: TRBV10-3; CDR3: CATRGPRYEQYF
J: TRBJ2-3; size: NA; V: TRBV6-5; CDR3: CASTPSGGIDTQYF
J: TRBJ1-1; size: NA; V: TRBV12-3/TRBV12-4; CDR3: CASSPDRPPEAFF
J: TRBJ2-1; size: few; V: TRBV7-2; CDR3: CASSLVAQDEQFF
J: TRBJ2-1; size: NA; V: TRBV7-9; CDR3: CASSSSGAPYNEQFF
J: TRBJ1-1; size: many; V: TRBV20-1; CDR3: CSASSNTEAFF
J: TRBJ2-3; size: NA; V: TRBV12-3/TRBV12-4; CDR3: CASSLNRVDTQYF
J: TRBJ1-2; size: NA; V: TRBV3-1; CDR3: CASSPGSGGGYGYTF
J: TRBJ1-5; size: NA; V: TRBV4-2; CDR3: CASSPRQGNQPQHF
J: TRBJ1-3; size: NA; V: TRBV10-3; CDR3: CAITRTGSGNTIYF
J: TRBJ2-3; size: few; V: TRBV20-1; CDR3: CSARDTAGGPNTQYF
J: TRBJ2-3; size: NA; V: TRBV29-1; CDR3: CSTRGVGTDTQYF
J: TRBJ1-1; size: few; V: TRBV6-6; CDR3: CASNPRGVGQGTEAFF
J: TRBJ1-2; size: few; V: TRBV19; CDR3: CATGDSLYYGYTF
J: TRBJ2-2; size: NA; V: TRBV28; CDR3: CASSRYGTGELFF
J: TRBJ2-7; size: NA; V: TRBV5-1; CDR3: CASSFGLNEQYF
J: TRBJ1-5; size: NA; V: TRBV2; CDR3: CASSDLGQQNQPQHF
J: TRBJ1-2; size: NA; V: TRBV20-1; CDR3: CSATPQGAYGYTF
J: TRBJ2-5; size: few; V: TRBV6-5; CDR3: CASRSGQRETQYF
J: TRBJ1-1; size: NA; V: TRBV2; CDR3: CASRTGRREAFF
J: TRBJ2-1; size: few; V: TRBV19; CDR3: CASSIGQGPHNEQFF
J: TRBJ1-1; size: few; V: TRBV7-9; CDR3: CASSLKQGVMTEAFF
J: TRBJ2-3; size: few; V: TRBV2; CDR3: CASSEALPTDTQYF
J: TRBJ1-2; size: NA; V: TRBV18; CDR3: CASSPSGGTRYGYTF
J: TRBJ1-1; size: few; V: TRBV4-1; CDR3: CASSQEGQLNTEAFF
J: TRBJ2-1; size: once; V: TRBV9; CDR3: CASSGSQGAAYNEQFF
J: TRBJ2-1; size: few; V: TRBV7-2; CDR3: CASSPSGGPYNEQFF
J: TRBJ2-2; size: NA; V: TRBV25-1; CDR3: CASSEVDRVELFF
J: TRBJ2-3; size: few; V: TRBV7-6; CDR3: CASSLGPERGITDTQYF
J: TRBJ2-7; size: many; V: TRBV4-3; CDR3: CASSQELLKGKYF
J: TRBJ2-5; size: few; V: TRBV7-6; CDR3: CASRPTSGGQETQYF
J: TRBJ1-2; size: NA; V: TRBV14; CDR3: CASSQDLSYGYTF
J: TRBJ2-1; size: NA; V: TRBV6-5; CDR3: CASSRSGGDLLYNEQFF
J: TRBJ1-2; size: NA; V: TRBV14; CDR3: CASSQELHAYGYTF
J: TRBJ2-7; size: NA; V: TRBV7-2; CDR3: CASSLNTPKQYF
J: TRBJ2-3; size: NA; V: TRBV10-3; CDR3: CAISDAASASTDTQYF
J: TRBJ1-1; size: many; V: TRBV12-3/TRBV12-4; CDR3: CASSPDTGGNTEAFF
J: TRBJ2-6; size: few; V: TRBV7-9; CDR3: CASSFWTGGSFGANVLTF
J: TRBJ1-6; size: NA; V: TRBV12-3/TRBV12-4; CDR3: CASTSANSYNSPLHF
J: TRBJ1-3; size: many; V: TRBV25-1; CDR3: CASSEVGGGNTIYF